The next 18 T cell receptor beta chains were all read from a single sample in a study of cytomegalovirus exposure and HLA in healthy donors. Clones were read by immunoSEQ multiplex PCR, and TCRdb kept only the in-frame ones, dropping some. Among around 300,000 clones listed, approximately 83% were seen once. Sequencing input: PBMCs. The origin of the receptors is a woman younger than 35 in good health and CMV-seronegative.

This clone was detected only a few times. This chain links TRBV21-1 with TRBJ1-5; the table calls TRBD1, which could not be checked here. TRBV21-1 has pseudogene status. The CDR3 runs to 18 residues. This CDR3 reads CASSDRTETEYSNQPQHF. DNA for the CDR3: TGTGCCAGCAGCGATCGAACTGAGACAGAGTATAGCAATCAGCCCCAGCATTTT.

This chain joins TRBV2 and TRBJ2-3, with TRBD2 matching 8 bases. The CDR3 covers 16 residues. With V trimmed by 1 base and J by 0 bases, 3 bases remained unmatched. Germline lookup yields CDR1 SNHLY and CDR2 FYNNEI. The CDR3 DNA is TGTGCCAGCAGTGAAGGGGCTAGCGGGAGCACAGATACGCAGTATTTT. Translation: CASSEGASGSTDTQYF.

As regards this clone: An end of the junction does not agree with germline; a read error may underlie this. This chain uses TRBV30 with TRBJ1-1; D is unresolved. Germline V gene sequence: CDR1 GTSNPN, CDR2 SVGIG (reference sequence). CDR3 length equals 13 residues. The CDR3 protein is CAWSVGLNTEAFF. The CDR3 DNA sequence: TGTGCCTGGAGTGTCGGACTGAACACTGAAGCCTTCTTT.

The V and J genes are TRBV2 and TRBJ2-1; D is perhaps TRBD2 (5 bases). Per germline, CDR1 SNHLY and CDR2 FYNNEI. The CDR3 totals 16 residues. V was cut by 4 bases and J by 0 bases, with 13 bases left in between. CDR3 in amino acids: CASSARAESSYNEQFF. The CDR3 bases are TGTGCCAGCAGTGCGAGGGCTGAAAGCTCCTACAATGAGCAGTTCTTC.

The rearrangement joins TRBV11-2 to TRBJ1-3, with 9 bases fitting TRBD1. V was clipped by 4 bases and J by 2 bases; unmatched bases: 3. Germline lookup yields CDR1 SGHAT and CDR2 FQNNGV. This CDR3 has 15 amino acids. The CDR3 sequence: CASSSDRGAGNTIYF. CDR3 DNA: TGTGCCAGCAGCTCGGACAGGGGAGCTGGAAACACCATATATTTT.

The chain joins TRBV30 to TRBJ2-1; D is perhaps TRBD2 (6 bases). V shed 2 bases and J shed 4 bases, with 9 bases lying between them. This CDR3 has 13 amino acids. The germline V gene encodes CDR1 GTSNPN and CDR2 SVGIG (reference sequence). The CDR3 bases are TGTGCCTGGAGTCAGACTAGATACAATGAGCAGTTCTTC. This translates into CAWSQTRYNEQFF.

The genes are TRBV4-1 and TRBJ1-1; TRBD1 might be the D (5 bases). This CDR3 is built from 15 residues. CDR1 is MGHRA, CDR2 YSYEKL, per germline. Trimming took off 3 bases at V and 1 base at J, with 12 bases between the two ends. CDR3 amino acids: CASSQLGQGNTEAFF. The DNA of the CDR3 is TGCGCCAGCAGCCAGTTGGGCCAGGGGAACACTGAAGCTTTCTTT.

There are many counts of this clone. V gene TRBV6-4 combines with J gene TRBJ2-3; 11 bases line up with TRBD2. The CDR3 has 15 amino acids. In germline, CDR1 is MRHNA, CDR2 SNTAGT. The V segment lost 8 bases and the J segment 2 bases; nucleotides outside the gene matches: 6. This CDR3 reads CASSRLAGNTDTQYF. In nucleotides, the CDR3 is TGTGCCAGCTCCAGACTAGCGGGAAACACAGATACGCAGTATTTT.

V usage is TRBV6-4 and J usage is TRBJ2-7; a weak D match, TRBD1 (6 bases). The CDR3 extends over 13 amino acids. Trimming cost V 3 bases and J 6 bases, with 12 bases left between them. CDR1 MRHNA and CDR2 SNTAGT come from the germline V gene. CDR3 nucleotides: TGTGCCAGCAGTGAACAACAGGGTTCCGAGCAGTACTTC. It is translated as CASSEQQGSEQYF.

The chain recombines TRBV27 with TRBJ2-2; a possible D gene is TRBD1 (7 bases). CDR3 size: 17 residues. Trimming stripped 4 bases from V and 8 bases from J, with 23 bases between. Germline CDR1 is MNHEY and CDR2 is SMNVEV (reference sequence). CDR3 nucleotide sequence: TGTGCCAGCAGTTCACCCCCCGCGACAGGGAGGTTGGGGGAGCTGTTTTTT. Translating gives CASSSPPATGRLGELFF.

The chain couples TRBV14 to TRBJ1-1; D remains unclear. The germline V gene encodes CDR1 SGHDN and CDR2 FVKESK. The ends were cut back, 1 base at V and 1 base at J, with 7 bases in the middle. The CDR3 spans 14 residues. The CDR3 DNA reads TGTGCCAGCAGCCAAGCGGTATGGAACACTGAAGCTTTCTTT. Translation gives CASSQAVWNTEAFF.

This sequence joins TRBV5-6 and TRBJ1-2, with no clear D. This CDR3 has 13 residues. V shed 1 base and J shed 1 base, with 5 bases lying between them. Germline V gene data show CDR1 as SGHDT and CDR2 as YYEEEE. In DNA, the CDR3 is TGTGCCAGCAGCTTGACCAGTAACTATGGCTACACCTTC. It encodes CASSLTSNYGYTF.

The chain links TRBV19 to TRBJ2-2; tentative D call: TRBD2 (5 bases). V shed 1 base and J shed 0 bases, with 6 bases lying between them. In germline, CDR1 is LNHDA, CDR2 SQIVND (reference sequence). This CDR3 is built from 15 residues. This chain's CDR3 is CASSIGTANTGELFF. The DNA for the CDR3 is TGTGCCAGTAGTATAGGGACTGCGAACACCGGGGAGCTGTTTTTT.

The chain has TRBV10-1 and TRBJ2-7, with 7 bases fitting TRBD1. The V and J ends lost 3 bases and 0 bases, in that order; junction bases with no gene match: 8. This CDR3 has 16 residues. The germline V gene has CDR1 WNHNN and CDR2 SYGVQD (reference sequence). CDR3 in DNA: TGCGCCAGCAGTGAACGTCAGGGGGTGACCTCCTACGAGCAGTACTTC. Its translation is CASSERQGVTSYEQYF.

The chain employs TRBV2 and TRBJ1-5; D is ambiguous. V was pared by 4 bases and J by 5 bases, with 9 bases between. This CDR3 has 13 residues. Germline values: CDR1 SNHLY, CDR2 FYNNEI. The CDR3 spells CASSGEGDQPQHF. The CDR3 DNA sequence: TGTGCCAGCAGTGGAGAGGGAGATCAGCCCCAGCATTTT.

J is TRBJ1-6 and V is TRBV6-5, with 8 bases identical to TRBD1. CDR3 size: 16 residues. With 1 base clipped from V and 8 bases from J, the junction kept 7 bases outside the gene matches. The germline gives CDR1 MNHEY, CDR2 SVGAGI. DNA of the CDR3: TGTGCCAGCAGTTACTACCCAGGGACAGGAGATTCACCCCTCCACTTT. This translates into CASSYYPGTGDSPLHF.

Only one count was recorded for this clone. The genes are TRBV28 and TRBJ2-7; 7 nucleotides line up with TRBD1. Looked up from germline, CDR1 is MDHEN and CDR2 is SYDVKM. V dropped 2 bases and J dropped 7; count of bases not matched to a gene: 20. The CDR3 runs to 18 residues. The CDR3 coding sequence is TGTGCCAGCAGTTTACCCCCCCTCCTGACAGGGTTTGCGCGTGAGCAGTACTTC. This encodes CASSLPPLLTGFAREQYF.

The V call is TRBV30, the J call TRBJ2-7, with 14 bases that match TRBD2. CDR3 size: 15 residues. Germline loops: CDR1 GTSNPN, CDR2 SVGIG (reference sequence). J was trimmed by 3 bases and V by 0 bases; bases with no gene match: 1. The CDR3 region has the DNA TGTGCCTGGAGTGTGGGACTAGCGGGAGTCTACGAGCAGTACTTC. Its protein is CAWSVGLAGVYEQYF. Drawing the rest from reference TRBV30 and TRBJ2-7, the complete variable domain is SQTIHQWPATLVQPVGSPLSLECTVEGTSNPNLYWYRQAAGRGLQLLFYSVGIGQISSEVPQNLSASRPQDRQFILSSKKLLLSDSGFYLCAWSVGLAGVYEQYFGPGTRLTVT.